A single sample is the source of the 6 T cell receptor beta chains below, sequenced in a study of cytomegalovirus exposure and HLA in healthy donors. PCR was performed using 60 Vbeta and 13 Jbeta primers. Produced via immunoSEQ multiplex PCR; TCRdb's table is partial and in-frame only. The profile shows roughly 180,000 clones, roughly 84% of them singletons. Sequencing was done on a sample of PBMCs. The source of these receptors is a boy aged 2 to 10 in good health and CMV-seronegative.

V usage is TRBV11-2 and J usage is TRBJ2-1; 7 positions match TRBD2. The germline gives CDR1 SGHAT, CDR2 FQNNGV. The CDR3 length is 15 residues. V trimming: 1 base; J trimming: 8 bases; junction bases outside the gene matches: 8. CDR3 nucleotides: TGTGCCAGCAGCTTAGGAAGCGGGAAGAGACATGAGCAGTTCTTC. Translating it yields CASSLGSGKRHEQFF. Supplemented by reference TRBV11-2 and TRBJ2-1, the full variable domain reads EAGVAQSPRYKIIEKRQSVAFWCNPISGHATLYWYQQILGQGPKLLIQFQNNGVVDDSQLPKDRFSAERLKGVDSTLKIQPAKLEDSAVYLCASSLGSGKRHEQFFGPGTRLTVL.

The chain has TRBV6-9 and TRBJ2-1; no reliable D call. This CDR3 region has 16 residues. Germline V gene lookup returns CDR1 MNHGY and CDR2 SVAAGI. V was clipped by 1 base and J by 2 bases, with 12 bases between them. The CDR3 loop is CASSYCDCYPYNEQFF. The CDR3 region has the DNA TGTGCCAGCAGTTATTGCGACTGCTACCCCTACAATGAGCAGTTCTTC.

The chain has TRBV18 and TRBJ1-1; TRBD1 aligns across 7 bases. The CDR3 contains 15 residues. J lost 0 bases, V lost 2 bases, and 3 bases had no gene match. Germline CDR1 reads KGHSH; CDR2 reads LQKENI. The DNA of the CDR3 is TGTGCCAGCTCACCAACGACAGGGATGAACACTGAAGCTTTCTTT. Amino acid sequence: CASSPTTGMNTEAFF.

The genes are TRBV7-2 and TRBJ2-2; possible D gene TRBD1, 5 bases. Deletions cut 4 bases from V and 7 bases from J, with 10 bases between. This CDR3 comprises 13 residues. Germline CDR1 and CDR2: SGHTA and FQGNSA. Here the CDR3 reads CASSSRVIGELFF. The DNA of the CDR3 is TGTGCCAGCAGCTCCAGGGTTATCGGGGAGCTGTTTTTT. Variable domain in full (rest from reference TRBV7-2 and TRBJ2-2): GAGVSQSPSNKVTEKGKDVELRCDPISGHTALYWYRQSLGQGLEFLIYFQGNSAPDKSGLPSDRFSAERTGGSVSTLTIQRTQQEDSAVYLCASSSRVIGELFFGEGSRLTVL.

The CDR3 bases are TGTGCCTCTGCTGGCAGGGGGCACGTTCCGAACACCGGGGAGCTGTTTTTT. Protein sequence: CASAGRGHVPNTGELFF. This sequence joins TRBV5-5 and TRBJ2-2; 8 bases line up with TRBD1. Germline V lookup: CDR1 SGHKS, CDR2 YYEKEE (reference sequence). V lost 10 bases and J lost 0; bases outside the gene matches: 14. CDR3 length: 17 amino acids. Full variable domain (outside the CDR3, taken from reference TRBV5-5 and TRBJ2-2): DAGVTQSPTHLIKTRGQQVTLRCSPISGHKSVSWYQQVLGQGPQFIFQYYEKEERGRGNFPDRFSARQFPNYSSELNVNALLLGDSALYLCASAGRGHVPNTGELFFGEGSRLTVL.

The CDR3 reads CASSEQAGRLFF. As DNA, the CDR3 is TGTGCCAGCAGTGAACAGGCTGGTAGACTGTTTTTT. This rearrangement joins TRBV25-1 to TRBJ1-4, with D hard to call. This CDR3 contains 12 residues. Germline lookup yields CDR1 MGHDK and CDR2 SYGVNS. The V gene lost 2 bases and the J gene lost 13 bases, with 11 bases spanning the gap.